A selection of T cell receptor beta chains follows, all from one sample in a study of control samples from healthy donors and cancer patients. TCRdb's copy holds only in-frame clones and misses some; the assay was immunoSEQ multiplex PCR. The sample contains some 20,000 clones, about four fifths of which appear only once. The sample taken for sequencing was PBMCs. The origin of the receptors is an elderly man with head and neck cancer. CDR3s include the opening cysteine and the closing phenylalanine or tryptophan. D genes are given only for firm matches. Only some rows state a clone size, as once, few, many or a class for expanded clones.

v_gene	j_gene	abundance	d_gene	CDR3nt	CDR3aa
TRBV28	TRBJ2-7	-	-	TGTGCCAGCAGTTTAATGGACAGTTCCTACGAGCAGTACTTC	CASSLMDSSYEQYF
TRBV11-3	TRBJ2-1	-	-	TGTGCCAGCAGCTTAGATGCAACAGTCTCCTACAATGAGCAGTTCTTC	CASSLDATVSYNEQFF
TRBV9	TRBJ2-1	-	TRBD2	TGTGCCAGCAGCCCCCTTAGCGGGACTCCCTACAATGAGCAGTTCTTC	CASSPLSGTPYNEQFF
TRBV27	TRBJ1-5	few	-	TGTGCCAGCAGTTTTATCTGGGGAAATCAGCCCCAGCATTTT	CASSFIWGNQPQHF
TRBV5-6	TRBJ2-3	-	TRBD2	TGTGCCAGCAGCATTACTAGCGGGGGGGATACGCAGTATTTT	CASSITSGGDTQYF
TRBV30	TRBJ2-3	-	-	TGTGCCTGGAGTAGGACTTTTCCCCCAGATACGCAGTATTTT	CAWSRTFPPDTQYF
TRBV10-1	TRBJ1-4	-	-	TGCGCCAGATCACTATGGGGGGCGTCTGAAAAACTGTTTTTT	CARSLWGASEKLFF
TRBV10-3	TRBJ2-1	few	TRBD2	TGTGCCATCAGTGAGGGGCCCGAGACTAGCGGCTTAAACAGGAATGAGCAGTTCTTC	CAISEGPETSGLNRNEQFF
TRBV6-2/TRBV6-3	TRBJ2-7	-	TRBD2	TGTGCCAGCAGCCGAGGGACTAGCGGGGTCTACGAGCAGTACTTC	CASSRGTSGVYEQYF
TRBV9	TRBJ2-7	-	TRBD1	TGTGCCAGCAGCGTCGGCGGGACAGGGGGGTACGAGCAGTACTTC	CASSVGGTGGYEQYF
TRBV27	TRBJ1-5	-	TRBD1	TGTGCCAGCAGTTTGTCCCGGGACAGGGAAGGCAATCAGCCCCAGCATTTT	CASSLSRDREGNQPQHF
TRBV29-1	TRBJ2-2	-	-	TGCAGCGTTGAACAGGTCACCGGGGAGCTGTTTTTT	CSVEQVTGELFF
TRBV29-1	TRBJ2-6	few	-	TGCAGCGTTGAGGGGACTGGGGCCAACGTCCTGACTTTC	CSVEGTGANVLTF
TRBV29-1	TRBJ2-1	-	-	TGCAGCGTTGTTCCCCCAGGGGCCCACTCCTACAATGAGCAGTTCTTC	CSVVPPGAHSYNEQFF
TRBV7-9	TRBJ2-7	-	-	TGTGCCAGCAGCTTACAGGCCCTAGATGAGCAGTACTTC	CASSLQALDEQYF
TRBV6-2/TRBV6-3	TRBJ1-2	-	-	TGTGCCAGCAGTTACGTTGAGGGGCGAGGGAACTATGGCTACACCTTC	CASSYVEGRGNYGYTF
TRBV9	TRBJ1-4	-	-	TGTGCCAGCAGCGGGACGGATAATGAAAAACTGTTTTTT	CASSGTDNEKLFF
TRBV30	TRBJ2-1	-	TRBD2	TGTGCCTGGAGTCAGGGCTGGGGATCGGGGGGGAGTGAGCAGTTCTTC	CAWSQGWGSGGSEQFF
TRBV7-2	TRBJ2-5	-	-	TGTGCCAGCAGCTTAGCGGGAACCCCGGGGGAGACCCAGTACTTC	CASSLAGTPGETQYF
TRBV7-2	TRBJ2-4	-	TRBD1	TGTGCCAGCAGCAACAGGGGGCAGGGAAACATTCAGTACTTC	CASSNRGQGNIQYF
TRBV28	TRBJ1-4	once	-	TGTGCCAGCAGGCCCCAGGGGTTAGGAGAAAAACTGTTTTTT	CASRPQGLGEKLFF
TRBV4-2	TRBJ2-1	-	TRBD2	TGTGCCAGCAGCCAAGAACGCGAGACTAGCGGGTTCTCGCTTACCTACAATGAGCAGTTCTTC	CASSQERETSGFSLTYNEQFF
TRBV7-9	TRBJ1-4	-	-	TGTGCCAGCAGCTTAGGGGATGAAAAACTGTTTTTT	CASSLGDEKLFF
TRBV7-2	TRBJ2-7	-	TRBD1	TGTGCCAGCAGCGCCCGGGACAGGGGAGCCAACGAGCAGTACTTC	CASSARDRGANEQYF
TRBV7-6	TRBJ2-1	once	TRBD2	TGTGCCAGCAGCTTAGGGATGGCTAGCGGGGGGGTGAATGAGCAGTTCTTC	CASSLGMASGGVNEQFF
TRBV24-1	TRBJ1-5	few	TRBD1	TGTGCCACCTCTCAGACAGGGGGCCCCACTCAGCCCCAGCATTTT	CATSQTGGPTQPQHF
TRBV14	TRBJ2-1	-	TRBD1	TGTGCCAGCAGCCAAGGACAGGGGTATGAGCAGTTCTTC	CASSQGQGYEQFF
TRBV3-1/TRBV3-2	TRBJ1-6	-	-	TGTGTCAGCAGCCCGTCTTGGACTGATAATTCACCCCTCCACTTT	CVSSPSWTDNSPLHF
TRBV5-6	TRBJ2-5	-	TRBD1	TGTGCCAGCAGCTCCGGACAGGGAGGAGAGACCCAGTACTTC	CASSSGQGGETQYF
TRBV7-2	TRBJ2-5	few	-	TGTGCCAGCAGCCGTTGGGCAAGCGCGAGTGGGGAGACCCAGTACTTC	CASSRWASASGETQYF
TRBV6-5	TRBJ1-2	-	-	TGTGCCAGCAGTCCCCTGGGTGACAGGACCACCTTC	CASSPLGDRTTF
TRBV19	TRBJ2-7	few	TRBD2	TGTGCCAGTAGTCCCCGCTCCAGCGGGAGAAGTTACGAGCAGTACTTC	CASSPRSSGRSYEQYF
TRBV7-3	TRBJ2-1	-	TRBD1	TGTGCCAGCAGCTCACAGGGGGCCCCCTACAATGAGCAGTTCTTC	CASSSQGAPYNEQFF
TRBV9	TRBJ1-4	-	-	TGTGCCAGCCGCGCCGGGGGAGGGGGAGGTGAAAAACTGTTTTTT	CASRAGGGGGEKLFF
TRBV9	TRBJ2-1	-	-	TGTGCCAGCAGCGCGACAGTTTGGAACTACAATGAGCAGTTCTTC	CASSATVWNYNEQFF
TRBV5-1	TRBJ2-7	-	TRBD1	TGCGCCAGCAGCCGCTCGACAGGGGCCTACGAGCAGTACTTC	CASSRSTGAYEQYF
TRBV6-5	TRBJ1-5	-	-	TGTGCCAGCTTACAGGCGTTTAGCAATCAGCCCCAGCATTTT	CASLQAFSNQPQHF
TRBV29-1	TRBJ2-7	-	-	TGCAGCGTTGAAGAGCATCCCTACGAGCAGTACTTC	CSVEEHPYEQYF
TRBV5-6	TRBJ2-7	-	-	TGTGCCAGCAGCTTAGGCAGCCTCCTCTACGAGCAGTACTTC	CASSLGSLLYEQYF
TRBV11-3	TRBJ2-3	-	TRBD1	TGTGCCAGCAGCTTATCCGACAGGGGGACAGATACGCAGTATTTT	CASSLSDRGTDTQYF